Given below is one TCR beta chain in context. Its matching antigen is unknown. From germline, CDR1 is LNHDA and CDR2 SQIVND (reference sequence). J gave up 4 bases and V 4 bases, and 6 bases lay outside the gene matches. The CDR3 is made up of 16 amino acids. This entry belongs to a study of OX40 agonist ivuxolimab in advanced cancers. Study-level findings and limits: Partial responders dosed at 0.1-3.0 mg/kg displayed clonal expansion ranking among the lowest.

Assay: immunoSEQ multiplex PCR; the TCRdb copy retains only in-frame clones and omits some. The sample holds 60,000 to 70,000 clones, 70% to 90% seen once. The specimen comprised CD4+ or CD8+ T cells sorted from blood, sampled in a trial of the OX40 agonist ivuxolimab. This chain connects TRBV19 to TRBJ1-5, with TRBD1 matching 11 bases. The origin of this receptor is an adult with an advanced solid tumor such as melanoma, head and neck, liver or kidney cancer. In nucleotides, the CDR3 is TGTGCCAGTAGTAGGAGGGGGACAGGGGGAAATCAGCCCCAGCATTTT. Encoded protein: CASSRRGTGGNQPQHF.